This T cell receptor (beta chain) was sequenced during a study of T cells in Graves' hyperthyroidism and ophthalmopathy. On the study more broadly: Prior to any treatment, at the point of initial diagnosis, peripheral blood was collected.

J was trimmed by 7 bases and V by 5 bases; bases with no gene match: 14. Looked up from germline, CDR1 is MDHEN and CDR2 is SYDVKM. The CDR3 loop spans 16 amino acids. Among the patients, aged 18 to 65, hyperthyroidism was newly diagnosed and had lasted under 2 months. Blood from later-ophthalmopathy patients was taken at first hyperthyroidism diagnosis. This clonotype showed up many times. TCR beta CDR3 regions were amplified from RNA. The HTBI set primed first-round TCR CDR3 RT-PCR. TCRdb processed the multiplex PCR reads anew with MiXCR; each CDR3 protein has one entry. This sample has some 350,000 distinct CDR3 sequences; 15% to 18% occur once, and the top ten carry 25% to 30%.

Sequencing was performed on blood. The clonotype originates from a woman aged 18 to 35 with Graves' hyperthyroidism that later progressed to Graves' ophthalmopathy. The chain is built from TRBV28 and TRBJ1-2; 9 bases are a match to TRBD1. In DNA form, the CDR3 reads TGTGCCAGCAGTCTAGAAGGGACAGGGCGTTCCGGTGGCTACACCTTC. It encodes CASSLEGTGRSGGYTF.